This TCR beta chain emerged from a study of blood T cell repertoires in COVID-19. This table comes from immunoSEQ multiplex PCR, and its TCRdb copy is limited to in-frame clones, with some not included. The sample yields around 100,000 clones, approximately 80% seen once. V shed 5 bases, J shed 5 bases, and the junction held 4 bases outside the gene matches. Germline assignment: CDR1 SGHTA and CDR2 FQGTGA. The CDR3 extends over 13 amino acids. This TCR came from a woman aged 65 to 85 with acute or convalescent COVID-19. The material sequenced was peripheral blood. This rearrangement joins TRBV7-3 to TRBJ1-1, with 8 bases matching TRBD1. CDR3 in DNA: TGTGCCAGCAGCCCTGGACAGGGAACTGAAGCTTTCTTT. Protein: CASSPGQGTEAFF.